The 29 T cell receptor beta chains below all came from one sample that was sequenced in a study of T cells in Graves' hyperthyroidism and ophthalmopathy. TCR beta CDR3 regions were amplified from RNA. The TCR CDR3 was amplified in a first-round RT-PCR using the HTBI primer set. Via MiXCR, TCRdb re-called the multiplex PCR reads, giving one row per CDR3 protein. Among 600,000 to 800,000 distinct CDR3 sequences, roughly a third were seen once, and the ten largest hold roughly 30%. The material sequenced was blood. The receptors were gathered from a woman in her forties with Graves' hyperthyroidism.

This chain connects TRBV10-3 to TRBJ2-1; 9 positions match TRBD1. Unmatched junction bases numbered 4, after V lost 6 bases and J lost 7 bases. Germline CDR1 is ENHRY and CDR2 is SYGVKD. The CDR3 loop spans 13 amino acids. The CDR3: CAIRTQGANEQFF. CDR3 DNA: TGTGCCATCAGGACACAGGGGGCGAATGAGCAGTTCTTC.

This clonotype was seen at least ten times. This rearrangement joins TRBV6-5 to TRBJ1-4, with TRBD1 matching 10 bases. The junction had 3 bases not matched to a gene; V was cut back by 4 bases and J by 7 bases. Germline V gives CDR1 MNHEY, CDR2 SVGAGI. The CDR3 is 14 residues long. The CDR3 region has the DNA TGTGCCAGCAGTTTGGGACAGGGGAGTGAAAAACTGTTTTTT. Its translation: CASSLGQGSEKLFF.

The chain recombines TRBV7-2 with TRBJ2-2; possible D gene TRBD2, 6 bases. This CDR3 comprises 12 residues. CDR1 and CDR2 from the germline V gene are SGHTA and FQGNSA. The V and J ends lost 11 bases and 1 base respectively, with 8 bases between them. The CDR3 nucleotides are TGTGCCTGGCGGGGGAACACCGGGGAGCTGTTTTTT. The encoded protein is CAWRGNTGELFF.

The table lists this clonotype with many counts. The chain has TRBV6-6 and TRBJ1-6, with D possibly matching TRBD1 (6 bases). There are 11 residues in the CDR3. The V and J ends lost 6 bases and 14 bases respectively, with 11 bases between them. Germline-derived CDR1 and CDR2 are MNHNY and SVGAGI (reference sequence). The DNA of the CDR3 is TGTGCCAGCAGCCCCGGGACAACCCTCCACTTT. Translating it yields CASSPGTTLHF.

This clonotype has at least ten counts. This sequence joins TRBV9 and TRBJ2-7; D is perhaps TRBD2 (5 bases). This CDR3 region has 14 residues. Trimming took 0 bases from V and 2 from J, leaving 9 bases between them. In germline, CDR1 is SGDLS, CDR2 YYNGEE. The CDR3: CASSVEAETYEQYF. The CDR3 nucleotides are TGTGCCAGCAGCGTAGAAGCGGAGACCTACGAGCAGTACTTC.

This chain joins TRBV7-8 and TRBJ2-2; no definite D call. The CDR3 extends over 15 amino acids. Trimming took 5 bases from V and 7 from J, leaving 17 bases between them. The germline CDR1 and CDR2 sequences are SGHVS and FQNEAQ. CDR3 amino acids: CASSQDRLSLGELFF. In DNA, the CDR3 is TGTGCCAGCAGCCAAGATCGGCTCAGCCTCGGGGAGCTGTTTTTT.

Regarding this clonotype: Possible read error: a much larger clone is one base away. The chain links TRBV20-1 to TRBJ2-7; possibly TRBD2 for D (5 bases). Germline V gene sequence: CDR1 DFQATT, CDR2 SNEGSKA (reference sequence). This CDR3 is 15 amino acids long. CDR3 nucleotide sequence: TGCAGTGCTAGAGGCGGCGCAGCTAGCTCCTACGAGCAGCACTTC. This sequence encodes CSARGGAASSYEQHF.

This clonotype was recorded many times. The V and J genes are TRBV2 and TRBJ1-1; TRBD1 aligns across 9 bases. J gave up 1 base and V 5 bases, and 2 bases lay outside the gene matches. There are 14 residues in the CDR3. Germline loops: CDR1 SNHLY, CDR2 FYNNEI. The chain's CDR3 is CASSSQGANTEAFF. CDR3 nucleotide sequence: TGTGCCAGCAGTTCACAGGGGGCGAACACTGAAGCTTTCTTT.

This chain uses TRBV29-1 with TRBJ1-1; D is uncertain. This CDR3 comprises 13 residues. Between the trimmed V and J ends, which lost 8 bases and 0 bases, there was a span of 13 bases. CDR1 and CDR2 (germline): SQVTM, ANQGSEA. The chain's CDR3 is CSSYGQMNTEAFF. The CDR3 DNA reads as TGCAGCAGTTACGGGCAGATGAACACTGAAGCTTTCTTT.

This clonotype was counted a few times. CDR3 protein: CSARGTGYNEQYF. The CDR3 DNA follows: TGCAGTGCTAGAGGGACAGGGTACAATGAGCAGTACTTC. This chain uses TRBV20-1 with TRBJ2-7, with 8 bases matching TRBD1. This CDR3 contains 13 residues. The germline CDR1 and CDR2 sequences are DFQATT and SNEGSKA (reference sequence). V shed 1 base, J shed 7 bases, and the junction held 6 bases outside the gene matches.

Comments on this clonotype: This sequence may be a read error, since a much larger clone differs from it by one base. The chain couples TRBV7-1 to TRBJ1-2; D not certain. TRBV7-1 is an ORF; its function is uncertain. This CDR3 has 15 amino acids. V shed 5 bases and J shed 0 bases, with 13 bases lying between them. This CDR3 is CASSAGREANYGYTF. The CDR3 DNA follows: TGTGCCAGCAGCGCAGGACGGGAAGCTAACTATGGCTACACCTTC.

The chain carries TRBV6-5 and TRBJ1-2, with 9 bases aligning to TRBD1. V shed 6 bases, J shed 8 bases, and the junction held 10 bases outside the gene matches. The CDR3 loop spans 14 amino acids. From germline, CDR1 is MNHEY and CDR2 SVGAGI. The DNA of the CDR3 is TGTGCCAGCAGCGACACAGGGGGCGTGAGAGGCTACACCTTC. Its protein is CASSDTGGVRGYTF.

This clonotype was seen at least ten times. The chain has TRBV14 and TRBJ1-1; no clear D gene. V was pared by 4 bases and J by 4 bases, with 10 bases between. CDR3 length: 13 residues. From germline, CDR1 is SGHDN and CDR2 FVKESK. The CDR3 region has the DNA TGTGCCAGCAGCCTTCTGGGTTCCACTGAAGCTTTCTTT. As protein: CASSLLGSTEAFF.

This clonotype showed up many times. The V and J genes are TRBV5-6 and TRBJ1-2; D unresolved. The CDR3 extends over 13 amino acids. The V end lost 2 bases, the J end lost 6 bases, and 11 bases lay between the germline ends. CDR1 SGHDT and CDR2 YYEEEE come from the germline V gene. The CDR3 here is CASSFLALDGYTF. CDR3 sequence (DNA): TGTGCCAGCAGCTTTCTGGCCTTGGATGGCTACACCTTC.

The chain couples TRBV7-2 to TRBJ2-5; 10 nucleotides line up with TRBD1. The CDR3 covers 15 residues. J lost 4 bases, V lost 2 bases, and 4 bases had no gene match. Per the germline V gene, CDR1 is SGHTA and CDR2 is FQGNSA. CDR3 residues: CASSLRDRGIETQYF. CDR3 DNA: TGTGCCAGCAGCTTAAGGGACAGGGGAATAGAGACCCAGTACTTC.

With regard to this clonotype: A much larger clone differs from this one at a single base, so this may be a read error. The rearrangement links TRBV7-2 to TRBJ1-1; tentatively, D is TRBD1 (5 bases). The CDR3 sequence is 14 residues long. Germline assignment: CDR1 SGHTA and CDR2 FQGNSA. The chain's CDR3 is CASSQRARAAKAFF. DNA of the CDR3: TGCGCCAGCAGCCAGCGAGCCAGGGCAGCCAAAGCTTTCTTT.

This clonotype showed up just once. This likely comes from a read error, as the CDR3 has no conserved phenylalanine or tryptophan at its end. The J gene is TRBJ1-1, the V gene TRBV6-5; TRBD1 matches at 7 bases. J gave up 5 bases and V 6 bases, and 12 bases lay outside the gene matches. From germline, CDR1 is MNHEY and CDR2 SVGAGI. CDR3 length equals 15 residues. In nucleotides, the CDR3 is TGTGCCAGCAGACAAACAGACAGGGATTGGACTGAAGCTTTCCTT. As protein: CASRQTDRDWTEAFL.

This clonotype was counted a few times. V usage is TRBV5-6 and J usage is TRBJ2-7; 16 bases fit TRBD2. The CDR3 is 18 amino acids. Trimming took 6 bases from V and 2 from J; bases not matched to a gene: 11. Germline CDR1 and CDR2: SGHDT and YYEEEE. The CDR3: CASILAGTSGGATYEQYF. CDR3 nucleotide sequence: TGTGCCAGCATCCTGGCAGGGACTAGCGGGGGGGCCACCTACGAGCAGTACTTC.

Points on this clonotype: A much larger clone differs from this one at a single base, so this may be a read error. CDR3 coding DNA: TGTGCCAGCAGCCACCGGGGGGACACTGAAGCTTTCTTT. Amino acid sequence: CASSHRGDTEAFF. The genes are TRBV7-9 and TRBJ1-1, with D possibly matching TRBD1 (5 bases). Germline V gives CDR1 SEHNR, CDR2 FQNEAQ (reference sequence). Trimming stripped 5 bases from V and 3 bases from J, with 10 bases between. CDR3 size: 13 residues.

The rearrangement uses TRBV7-6 and TRBJ1-5; 10 bases fit TRBD1. Germline trimming cut 5 bases from V and 2 bases from J; bases unmatched to any gene: 9. Germline CDR1 is SGHVS and CDR2 is FNYEAQ. The CDR3 runs 17 residues. The CDR3 loop reads CASSQSGTGAGNQPQHF. CDR3 DNA: TGTGCCAGCAGCCAATCCGGGACAGGGGCAGGCAATCAGCCCCAGCATTTT.

In this sample, this clonotype turned up once. With a much larger clone just one base away, this may be a read error. CDR3 nucleotides: TGCAGCGTCCCGACGGAGGGGGGGGGGAGCAATCAGTCCCAGCATTTT. Amino acids: CSVPTEGGGSNQSQHF. The chain uses TRBV29-1 and TRBJ1-5; TRBD1 might be the D (6 bases). This CDR3 spans 16 amino acids. Germline V gene sequence: CDR1 SQVTM, CDR2 ANQGSEA.

With regard to this clonotype: Being one base from a much bigger clone, this may be a read error. This sequence joins TRBV2 and TRBJ1-1; the D gene is possibly TRBD1 (6 bases). CDR1 and CDR2 (germline): SNHLY, FYNNEI. This CDR3 region has 13 residues. This chain's CDR3 is CGTAWSMNTEALF. In nucleotides, the CDR3 is TGTGGGACAGCGTGGAGTATGAACACTGAAGCTCTCTTT.

The chain combines TRBV2 with TRBJ2-2; tentative D call: TRBD2 (6 bases). This CDR3 is 14 amino acids long. Germline CDR1 and CDR2: SNHLY and FYNNEI. V dropped 9 bases and J dropped 3 bases, with 14 bases sitting between them. For the CDR3, the DNA is TGTGCCAGTCAACGGGGGTCCGACACCGGGGAGCTGTTTTTT. Translated: CASQRGSDTGELFF.

Of note for this clonotype: A read error may explain this, as a much larger clone is one base away. The rearrangement uses TRBV7-6 and TRBJ1-2; D not resolved. The length of the CDR3 is 13 residues. Germline lookup yields CDR1 SGHVS and CDR2 FNYEAQ. The DNA for the CDR3 is TGTGCCGGCAGCCAAACAGCAAACTATGGCTACACCTTC. This translates into CAGSQTANYGYTF. Supplemented by reference TRBV7-6 and TRBJ1-2, the full variable domain reads GAGVSQSPRYKVTKRGQDVALRCDPISGHVSLYWYRQALGQGPEFLTYFNYEAQQDKSGLPNDRFSAERPEGSISTLTIQRTEQRDSAMYRCAGSQTANYGYTFGSGTRLTVV.

V is TRBV7-6 and J is TRBJ1-6; 10 bases line up with TRBD1. The CDR3 totals 15 residues. The germline V gene encodes CDR1 SGHVS and CDR2 FNYEAQ. V trimming: 3 bases; J trimming: 10 bases; junction bases outside the gene matches: 6. DNA for the CDR3: TGTGCCAGCAGCTTGACAGACAGGGGGCACTCACCCCTCCACTTT. Its protein product is CASSLTDRGHSPLHF.

About this clonotype itself: A clone one base away is much larger, so this may be a read error. V gene TRBV6-5 combines with J gene TRBJ1-6; D might be TRBD1 (6 bases). This CDR3 contains 12 residues. The V gene's germline CDR1 is MNHEY and CDR2 SVGAGI. The chain's CDR3 is CAISYRDSPLHF. The CDR3 DNA reads as TGTGCCATCAGTTACAGGGATTCACCCCTCCACTTT.

This clonotype was seen many times. This chain connects TRBV7-2 to TRBJ2-5, with D maybe TRBD1 (6 bases). This CDR3 has 13 residues. Trimming cost V 4 bases and J 2 bases, with 8 bases left between them. The germline V gene has CDR1 SGHTA and CDR2 FQGNSA. CDR3 region: CASSYGQQETQYF. In nucleotides, the CDR3 is TGTGCCAGCAGCTACGGACAGCAAGAGACCCAGTACTTC.

On this clonotype itself: One end of the junction does not line up with germline, which may come from a read error. The chain has TRBV10-3 and TRBJ2-7, with D perhaps TRBD1 or TRBD2 (6 bases each). The germline V gene encodes CDR1 ENHRY and CDR2 SYGVKD. This CDR3 contains 15 residues. The CDR3 protein is CASSPGRGVSYEQYF. The DNA for the CDR3 is TGTGCCAGCAGTCCAGGAAGGGGGGTCTCCTACGAGCAGTACTTC.

This clonotype was seen only a few times. This chain connects TRBV11-3 to TRBJ1-1; the D gene is possibly TRBD1 (5 bases). The ends were cut back, 7 bases at V and 3 bases at J, with 18 bases in the middle. This CDR3 has 15 residues. Germline V lookup: CDR1 SGHNT, CDR2 YENEEA. The CDR3 sequence: CASTLFTGVDTEAFF. The CDR3 DNA reads TGTGCCAGCACCCTTTTTACGGGGGTGGACACTGAAGCTTTCTTT.